This TCR beta chain was identified in a study of shared clonotypes between healthy human individuals. Across the whole study: The donors, two women and a few men, were aged 18 to 49.

The assay was immunoSEQ multiplex PCR, and TCRdb's table has in-frame clones only and misses some. Counted here are approximately 2.5 million clones, under 95% occurring once; the ten biggest clones make up about 0.39%. This CDR3 contains 16 residues. V was shortened by 4 bases and J by 5 bases, with 18 bases between the two germline ends. CDR1 is SGHDN, CDR2 FVKESK, per germline. Donors were healthy HIV-negative adults without recently reported acute infections or vaccinations. CD45RA-negative memory and CD45RA+ naive subsets were split from the CD4+ cells. The clonotype was recovered from a man younger than 35 in good health. Some clones in this sample may be carry-over from other donors' samples. The specimen was naive CD4+ T cells from PBMCs. Subset described: CD45RA+ positively selected. The J gene is TRBJ2-1, the V gene TRBV14, with a weak D call TRBD2 (5 bases). CDR3 protein: CASSRRFGPVDNEQFF. The CDR3, as DNA: TGTGCCAGCAGCCGGAGGTTTGGCCCAGTGGACAATGAGCAGTTCTTC.